The present T cell receptor (beta chain) was sequenced within a study of T cell responses to AZD1222 COVID-19 vaccine. The V end was cut by 5 bases, the J end by 5 bases, with 17 bases between. From germline, CDR1 is LNHDA and CDR2 SQIVND (reference sequence). This CDR3 has 15 residues. Measured with immunoSEQ multiplex PCR; TCRdb has only the in-frame clones, and not every one. This table has over 55,000 clones, over 65% appearing once. The receptor was isolated from an adult who received the AZD1222 COVID-19 vaccine. The rearrangement uses TRBV19 and TRBJ2-3; D is perhaps TRBD1 (5 bases). The specimen comprised peripheral blood, sampled 28 days after the second AZD1222 dose. CDR3 residues: CASSLWWQGKDTQYF. CDR3 bases: TGTGCCAGTAGTTTATGGTGGCAGGGTAAAGATACGCAGTATTTT.